A single sample gave rise to the 7 T cell receptor beta chains below, sequenced in a study of regulatory T cells in long-lasting Graves disease. Noted time point: persistent/refractory GD, antithyroid drugs over 5 years with positive TRAb. PBMC RNA served as the TCR library source. Arm-PCR of CDR3 regions and iRepertoire HTBI primers were used to build TCR beta libraries. Using its own MiXCR run on the multiplex PCR reads, TCRdb lists one record per CDR3 protein. The sample gives approximately 400,000 distinct CDR3 sequences, about a quarter of which show up once; around 26% is in the top ten. Here the sequenced sample was peripheral blood mononuclear cells (PBMCs), taken when the disease was refractory, from a patient treated with antithyroid drugs. Source of these receptors: a female donor with Graves disease.

This clonotype came up many times. V gene TRBV2 combines with J gene TRBJ2-3; a possible D gene is TRBD2 (7 bases). CDR1 and CDR2 (germline): SNHLY, FYNNEI. CDR3 length: 16 residues. V dropped 11 bases and J dropped 5 bases, with 26 bases sitting between them. The CDR3 region has the DNA TGTGCCGGGGGCAAGGACCGGGAGGCCAAGGGAGATACGCAGTATTTT. It specifies CAGGKDREAKGDTQYF.

This chain joins TRBV5-1 and TRBJ2-7; 8 nucleotides agree with TRBD1. Germline lookup yields CDR1 SGHRS and CDR2 YFSETQ. J lost 5 bases, V lost 5 bases, and 9 bases had no gene match. The CDR3 sequence is 14 residues long. The CDR3 spells CASSQDRVQDEQYF. CDR3 nucleotides: TGCGCCAGCAGTCAGGACAGGGTACAAGACGAGCAGTACTTC.

This clonotype was observed a few times. This may stem from a read error, because a much larger clone lies one nucleotide away. J is TRBJ2-7 and V is TRBV20-1, with no clear D. V was shortened by 1 base and J by 3 bases, with 4 bases between the two germline ends. Germline CDR1 and CDR2: DFQATT and SNEGSKA (reference sequence). This CDR3 has 11 amino acids. CDR3 loop: CSARVGYEQYF. The CDR3 DNA reads TGCAGTGCTAGAGTGGGCTACGAGCAGTACTTC.

A few counts support this clonotype. The chain is built from TRBV19 and TRBJ2-7, with TRBD1 identical over 7 bases. The germline V gene has CDR1 LNHDA and CDR2 SQIVND (reference sequence). The V segment lost 4 bases and the J segment 4 bases; nucleotides outside the gene matches: 10. The CDR3 loop spans 15 amino acids. The CDR3: CASSNNRDRSYEQYF. DNA of the CDR3: TGTGCCAGTAGTAATAACCGGGACAGAAGTTACGAGCAGTACTTC.

V usage is TRBV7-3 and J usage is TRBJ2-2, with D maybe TRBD2 (6 bases). CDR3 length equals 13 residues. Between the trimmed V and J ends, which lost 5 bases and 9 bases, there was a span of 13 bases. Germline V lookup: CDR1 SGHTA, CDR2 FQGTGA. In DNA form, the CDR3 reads TGTGCCAGCAGCCAGGAGGGGAGAAGGGAGCTGTTTTTT. Amino acid sequence: CASSQEGRRELFF. The variable domain in full, with the rest retrieved from reference TRBV7-3 and TRBJ2-2, is GAGVSQTPSNKVTEKGKYVELRCDPISGHTALYWYRQSLGQGPEFLIYFQGTGAADDSGLPNDRFFAVRPEGSVSTLKIQRTERGDSAVYLCASSQEGRRELFFGEGSRLTVL.

This clonotype was counted a few times. This rearrangement joins TRBV5-1 to TRBJ2-6; D is unresolved. The CDR3 is 15 amino acids. Germline V gives CDR1 SGHRS, CDR2 YFSETQ. Trimming removed 4 bases from V and 2 bases from J, with 10 bases in between. CDR3 amino acids: CASSAEKAGANVLTF. The CDR3 bases are TGCGCCAGCAGCGCCGAAAAGGCTGGGGCCAACGTCCTGACTTTC.

This clonotype was counted only a few times. The chain employs TRBV10-3 and TRBJ2-7; D uncertain. The CDR3 sequence is 12 residues long. Between the trimmed V and J ends, which lost 0 bases and 6 bases, there was a span of 6 bases. Germline V gene sequence: CDR1 ENHRY, CDR2 SYGVKD. CDR3 sequence (DNA): TGTGCCATCAGTGAGTCTTCTTCCGAGCAGTACTTC. Its protein product is CAISESSSEQYF.